These 29 T cell receptor beta chains were sequenced from one sample in a study of T-cell memory formation after mild COVID-19. TCRdb processed the 5' RACE reads anew with MiXCR; each CDR3 protein has one entry. The table lists 75,000 to 90,000 distinct CDR3 sequences, approximately 15% of them singletons. The sequenced sample was PBMCs or a T cell subset sorted from them (not recorded which). These receptors originate from an adult woman who had mild COVID-19 (a few samples of this study predate the infection). Cell type and time point are not known.

This clonotype appeared a few times. The chain's CDR3 is CASSERGTQYF. In DNA form, the CDR3 reads TGTGCCAGCAGCGAGCGGGGGACGCAGTATTTT. The chain couples TRBV12-3 or TRBV12-4 to TRBJ2-3; TRBD2 aligns across 8 bases. The CDR3 loop spans 11 amino acids. After removal of 6 bases from V and 9 bases from J, the junction contained 2 bases not matched to a gene.

The chain couples TRBV4-1 to TRBJ2-7; tentative D call: TRBD2 (6 bases). The CDR3 runs 16 residues. V dropped 1 base and J dropped 2 bases, with 15 bases sitting between them. Germline CDR1 and CDR2: MGHRA and YSYEKL. The CDR3 DNA reads as TGCGCCAGCAGCCAAGGGGCCAGCTCGGGGGCCTACGAGCAGTACTTC. This encodes CASSQGASSGAYEQYF.

A few counts support this clonotype. The V gene is TRBV2, the J gene TRBJ2-5, with TRBD1 matching 7 bases. V trimming: 4 bases; J trimming: 3 bases; junction bases outside the gene matches: 2. The CDR3 is 13 residues long. CDR1 is SNHLY and CDR2 is FYNNEI in the germline V gene. The CDR3 sequence: CASSGQGEETQYF. The CDR3 DNA follows: TGTGCCAGCAGTGGGCAGGGGGAAGAGACCCAGTACTTC.

The table lists this clonotype with a few counts. This rearrangement joins TRBV7-2 to TRBJ2-3; D may match TRBD1 or TRBD2 (5 bases each). This CDR3 comprises 17 residues. The germline gives CDR1 SGHTA, CDR2 FQGNSA. Trimming removed 6 bases from V and 4 bases from J, with 23 bases in between. CDR3 nucleotides: TGTGCCAGCAGTCCAGTGCTCTTGGGGGTTTTTGCAGATACGCAGTATTTT. This encodes CASSPVLLGVFADTQYF. Supplemented by reference TRBV7-2 and TRBJ2-3, the full variable domain reads GAGVSQSPSNKVTEKGKDVELRCDPISGHTALYWYRQSLGQGLEFLIYFQGNSAPDKSGLPSDRFSAERTGGSVSTLTIQRTQQEDSAVYLCASSPVLLGVFADTQYFGPGTRLTVL.

This clonotype was seen only a few times. The chain employs TRBV15 and TRBJ2-3; unclear D gene. V was shortened by 2 bases and J by 4 bases, with 7 bases between the two germline ends. Germline CDR1 LNHNV, CDR2 YYDKDF (reference sequence). The CDR3 totals 13 residues. CDR3 sequence (DNA): TGTGCCACCAGCAGACGCCAGTCAGATACGCAGTATTTT. Translated, it gives CATSRRQSDTQYF.

As DNA, the CDR3 is TGTGCCAGCAGCACCAGACTAGCGGGAGTCCCAATTGATGAGCAGTTCTTC. Translation: CASSTRLAGVPIDEQFF. The chain couples TRBV21-1 to TRBJ2-1; TRBD2, as called in the table, went unchecked against the DNA. TRBV21-1 is a pseudogene. CDR3 length equals 17 residues.

In its sample, this clonotype was seen a few times. The chain combines TRBV19 with TRBJ2-7; 7 nucleotides agree with TRBD2. With 1 base clipped from V and 0 bases from J, the junction kept 0 bases outside the gene matches. Germline V gene lookup returns CDR1 LNHDA and CDR2 SQIVND (reference sequence). The CDR3 sequence is 14 residues long. The DNA for the CDR3 is TGTGCCAGTAGTATAGGCGGGGGCTCCTACGAGCAGTACTTC. Residues: CASSIGGGSYEQYF.

This rearrangement joins TRBV9 to TRBJ2-1; TRBD2 aligns across 9 bases. Trimming cost V 2 bases and J 7 bases; bases outside gene matches: 7. Looked up from germline, CDR1 is SGDLS and CDR2 is YYNGEE. This CDR3 comprises 15 residues. As DNA, the CDR3 is TGTGCCAGCAGCGTGGTTAGCGGGAGTCCGAATGAGCAGTTCTTC. Residues: CASSVVSGSPNEQFF. Complete variable domain (other parts from reference TRBV9 and TRBJ2-1): DSGVTQTPKHLITATGQRVTLRCSPRSGDLSVYWYQQSLDQGLQFLIQYYNGEERAKGNILERFSAQQFPDLHSELNLSSLELGDSALYFCASSVVSGSPNEQFFGPGTRLTVL.

The genes are TRBV27 and TRBJ2-3; 11 positions match TRBD2. V trimming: 2 bases; J trimming: 0 bases; junction bases outside the gene matches: 7. The V gene's germline CDR1 is MNHEY and CDR2 SMNVEV (reference sequence). CDR3 size: 18 residues. CDR3 residues: CASSLISGRAQSTDTQYF. Here the CDR3 DNA reads TGTGCCAGCAGTTTAATTAGCGGGAGGGCCCAAAGCACAGATACGCAGTATTTT.

The CDR3 DNA reads as TGTGCCAGCAGTTTAGGGACAGGGGTCGGGGATACGCAGTATTTT. Translating gives CASSLGTGVGDTQYF. The chain links TRBV27 to TRBJ2-3; 10 bases agree with TRBD1. This CDR3 has 15 residues. Trimming removed 2 bases from V and 6 bases from J; junction bases left unmatched: 5. Germline V CDR1 and CDR2: MNHEY, SMNVEV (reference sequence).

This clonotype was observed a few times. The gene calls are TRBV7-9 and TRBJ2-1; D may match TRBD1 or TRBD2 (6 bases each). V was trimmed by 4 bases and J by 5 bases, leaving 18 bases between them. This CDR3 is 16 amino acids long. The germline CDR1 and CDR2 sequences are SEHNR and FQNEAQ (reference sequence). In nucleotides, the CDR3 is TGTGCCAGCAGCTCAAGGGGGACTCCACTACACAATGAGCAGTTCTTC. Translated: CASSSRGTPLHNEQFF.

This clonotype was counted between two and nine times. V gene TRBV4-1 combines with J gene TRBJ2-7; D remains unclear. The CDR3 runs 14 residues. V was clipped by 1 base and J by 1 base, with 8 bases between them. Germline V gives CDR1 MGHRA, CDR2 YSYEKL. The CDR3 nucleotides are TGCGCCAGCAGCCAAGGGCTGATATCCTACGAGCAGTACTTC. It translates to CASSQGLISYEQYF.

This clonotype has more than one count but fewer than ten. V and J are TRBV9 and TRBJ2-1, with D perhaps TRBD2 (6 bases). The CDR3 contains 16 residues. V was trimmed by 2 bases and J by 5 bases, leaving 17 bases between them. CDR1 SGDLS and CDR2 YYNGEE come from the germline V gene. CDR3 in amino acids: CASSVPAGQPDNEQFF. CDR3 nucleotide sequence: TGTGCCAGCAGCGTTCCAGCGGGCCAACCGGACAATGAGCAGTTCTTC.

The rearrangement joins TRBV11-3 to TRBJ2-2; no firm D call. Between the trimmed V and J ends, which lost 5 bases and 0 bases, there was a span of 10 bases. The CDR3 is 15 residues long. The germline gives CDR1 SGHNT, CDR2 YENEEA. CDR3 region: CASSPPRPNTGELFF. The CDR3 DNA reads as TGTGCCAGCAGCCCCCCAAGGCCGAACACCGGGGAGCTGTTTTTT.

The chain is built from TRBV6-5 and TRBJ1-5, with 11 bases lining up with TRBD1. J was trimmed by 0 bases and V by 11 bases; bases with no gene match: 12. The germline V gene encodes CDR1 MNHEY and CDR2 SVGAGI. The CDR3 has 17 amino acids. The CDR3 nucleotides are TGTGCCGCGAGGGGACAGGGGGTACCTTATAGCAATCAGCCCCAGCATTTT. This translates into CAARGQGVPYSNQPQHF.

A few counts support this clonotype. The genes are TRBV7-8 and TRBJ1-5; TRBD1 matches at 7 bases. V was pared by 1 base and J by 7 bases, with 1 base of the junction left unmatched. This CDR3 region has 13 residues. CDR1 is SGHVS and CDR2 is FQNEAQ in the germline V gene. The CDR3 reads CASSLGQGQPQHF. DNA for the CDR3: TGTGCCAGCAGCTTAGGACAGGGCCAGCCCCAGCATTTT.

A few counts support this clonotype. This sequence joins TRBV12-3 or TRBV12-4 and TRBJ2-7; D is perhaps TRBD2 (5 bases). Deletions cut 6 bases from V and 2 bases from J, with 11 bases between. This CDR3 contains 13 residues. The CDR3: CASSPDSTYEQYF. DNA of the CDR3: TGTGCCAGCAGCCCGGACTCGACCTACGAGCAGTACTTC.

The chain carries TRBV30 and TRBJ2-7; D uncertain. Germline lookup yields CDR1 GTSNPN and CDR2 SVGIG (reference sequence). There are 13 residues in the CDR3. Trimming pared 1 base from V and 3 bases from J, leaving 10 bases between. The CDR3 protein is CAWSEGLGYEQYF. The CDR3 DNA reads TGTGCCTGGAGTGAGGGTCTCGGCTACGAGCAGTACTTC.

The chain links TRBV6-2 or TRBV6-3 to TRBJ2-7; D is ambiguous. The CDR3 has 16 amino acids. CDR1 is MNHEY, CDR2 SVGEGT, per germline. The V end was cut by 0 bases, the J end by 2 bases, with 14 bases between. Here the CDR3 reads CASSYSVLKMAYEQYF. CDR3 nucleotides: TGTGCCAGCAGTTACTCCGTTTTAAAAATGGCCTACGAGCAGTACTTC.

This clonotype was counted only a few times. The chain is built from TRBV19 and TRBJ2-1; the D call may be TRBD1 or TRBD2 (7 bases each). The CDR3 length is 16 residues. CDR1 and CDR2 from the germline V gene are LNHDA and SQIVND (reference sequence). The germline V and J ends were trimmed by 0 bases and 2 bases, with 11 bases remaining between them. DNA for the CDR3: TGTGCCAGTAGTATAGATCAGGGGGGGACCTACAATGAGCAGTTCTTC. Its translation is CASSIDQGGTYNEQFF.

The J gene is TRBJ1-1, the V gene TRBV5-4; D is possibly TRBD1 (5 bases). V lost 2 bases and J 4 bases, leaving 15 bases between the germline ends. This CDR3 is built from 15 residues. Germline-derived CDR1 and CDR2 are SGHNT and YYREEE (reference sequence). The CDR3 here is CASSFALFQGTEAFF. The CDR3 nucleotides read TGTGCCAGCAGCTTTGCCCTATTTCAGGGCACTGAAGCTTTCTTT.

This clonotype was counted only a few times. This rearrangement joins TRBV11-3 to TRBJ1-1; D not certain. The CDR3 is 17 amino acids. Looked up from germline, CDR1 is SGHNT and CDR2 is YENEEA. V was clipped by 1 base and J by 1 base, with 16 bases between them. CDR3 amino acids: CASSLVGYWEGNTEAFF. DNA for the CDR3: TGTGCCAGCAGCTTAGTCGGATATTGGGAAGGGAACACTGAAGCTTTCTTT.

V gene TRBV7-3 combines with J gene TRBJ1-6; 8 positions agree with TRBD1. J gave up 10 bases and V 5 bases, and 7 bases lay outside the gene matches. Germline V gene data show CDR1 as SGHTA and CDR2 as FQGTGA. The CDR3 runs 14 residues. This CDR3 reads CASSDGQGTSPLHF. CDR3 DNA sequence: TGTGCCAGCAGCGACGGACAGGGTACGTCACCCCTCCACTTT.

The chain employs TRBV7-9 and TRBJ2-7; TRBD1 aligns across 9 bases. The CDR3 runs 15 residues. In germline, CDR1 is SEHNR, CDR2 FQNEAQ (reference sequence). V shed 4 bases, J shed 3 bases, and the junction held 7 bases outside the gene matches. The CDR3 spells CASSSQGQGIYEQYF. CDR3 coding DNA: TGTGCCAGCAGCTCACAGGGACAGGGTATCTACGAGCAGTACTTC. The entire variable domain, with the rest obtained from reference TRBV7-9 and TRBJ2-7, is as follows: DTGVSQNPRHKITKRGQNVTFRCDPISEHNRLYWYRQTLGQGPEFLTYFQNEAQLEKSRLLSDRFSAERPKGSFSTLEIQRTEQGDSAMYLCASSSQGQGIYEQYFGPGTRLTVT.

This clonotype was seen many times. J is TRBJ1-5 and V is TRBV7-9; D gene ambiguous. CDR1 and CDR2 from the germline V gene are SEHNR and FQNEAQ (reference sequence). Trimming removed 1 base at V and 5 bases at J, with 6 bases between. This CDR3 comprises 13 residues. The CDR3 DNA follows: TGTGCCAGCAGCTTAGAGACTTATCAGCCCCAGCATTTT. Translating it yields CASSLETYQPQHF. Together with reference TRBV7-9 and TRBJ1-5, the CDR3 gives the full variable domain: DTGVSQNPRHKITKRGQNVTFRCDPISEHNRLYWYRQTLGQGPEFLTYFQNEAQLEKSRLLSDRFSAERPKGSFSTLEIQRTEQGDSAMYLCASSLETYQPQHFGDGTRLSIL.

The V call is TRBV7-9, the J call TRBJ2-3, with D possibly TRBD2 on 7 matching bases. V lost 5 bases, J lost 2 bases, and 14 bases lay in between. This CDR3 contains 15 residues. Germline values: CDR1 SEHNR, CDR2 FQNEAQ (reference sequence). The CDR3 loop reads CASSPHRGATDTQYF. The CDR3 nucleotides are TGTGCCAGCAGCCCCCACCGGGGGGCCACAGATACGCAGTATTTT.

The chain recombines TRBV6-4 with TRBJ2-1; D is unclear. The CDR3 covers 14 residues. In germline, CDR1 is MRHNA, CDR2 SNTAGT. The germline V and J ends were trimmed by 3 bases and 4 bases, with 10 bases remaining between them. CDR3 in amino acids: CASSESLVYNEQFF. CDR3 bases: TGTGCCAGCAGTGAGTCTCTAGTATACAATGAGCAGTTCTTC.

This chain joins TRBV7-9 and TRBJ2-3; 7 bases line up with TRBD2. V was pared by 7 bases and J by 5 bases, with 6 bases of the junction left unmatched. CDR3 length equals 13 residues. CDR1 is SEHNR and CDR2 is FQNEAQ in the germline V gene (reference sequence). Here the CDR3 reads CASKRDHGDTQYF. The CDR3 coding sequence is TGTGCCAGCAAGCGGGATCATGGAGATACGCAGTATTTT.

This clonotype was detected a few times. This rearrangement joins TRBV20-1 to TRBJ2-5, with 8 bases lining up with TRBD2. V gave up 5 bases and J gave up 5 bases; unmatched junction bases: 13. There are 15 residues in the CDR3. Germline V gene lookup returns CDR1 DFQATT and CDR2 SNEGSKA (reference sequence). The CDR3 here is CSAAGVAGTSETQYF. In DNA, the CDR3 is TGCAGTGCTGCGGGAGTAGCGGGAACTAGTGAGACCCAGTACTTC.